This T cell receptor beta chain came from a study of response to subunit inactivated influenza vaccine. The study, taken as a whole, reports: The authors suggested that every seasonal influenza vaccination recruits few new T cells.

MiXCR, applied by TCRdb to the RT-PCR reads, yields one record per CDR3 protein. The data contain some 500,000 distinct CDR3 sequences, 16% of them singletons. With 8 bases clipped from V and 3 bases from J, the junction kept 7 bases outside the gene matches. In germline, CDR1 is LNHDA, CDR2 SQIVND (reference sequence). The CDR3 runs to 14 residues. This clonotype was found once. Its antigen is not identified. The source material was CD4+ T cells sorted from PBMCs, sampled less than 30 months after vaccination. The sequence was collected from a man aged 45 to 70 who received an inactivated influenza vaccine. The rearrangement links TRBV19 to TRBJ2-3, with 8 positions matching TRBD1. DNA of the CDR3: TGTGCCAGTGAGACAGGGGACGGGACAGATACGCAGTATTTT. Translated: CASETGDGTDTQYF.